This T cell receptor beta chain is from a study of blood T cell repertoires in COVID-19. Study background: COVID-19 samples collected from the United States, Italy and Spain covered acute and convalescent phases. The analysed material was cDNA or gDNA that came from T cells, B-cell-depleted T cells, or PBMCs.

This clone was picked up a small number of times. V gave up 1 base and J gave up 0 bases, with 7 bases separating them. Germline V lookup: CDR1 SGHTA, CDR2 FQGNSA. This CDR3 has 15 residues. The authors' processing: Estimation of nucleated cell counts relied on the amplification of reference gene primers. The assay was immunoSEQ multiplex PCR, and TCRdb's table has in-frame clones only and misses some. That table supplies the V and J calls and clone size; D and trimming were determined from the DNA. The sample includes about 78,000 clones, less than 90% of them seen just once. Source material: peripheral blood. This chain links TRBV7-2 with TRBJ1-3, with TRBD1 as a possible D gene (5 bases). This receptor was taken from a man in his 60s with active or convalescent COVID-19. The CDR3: CASSLVQASGNTIYF. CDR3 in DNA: TGTGCCAGCAGCTTAGTACAGGCCTCTGGAAACACCATATATTTT.